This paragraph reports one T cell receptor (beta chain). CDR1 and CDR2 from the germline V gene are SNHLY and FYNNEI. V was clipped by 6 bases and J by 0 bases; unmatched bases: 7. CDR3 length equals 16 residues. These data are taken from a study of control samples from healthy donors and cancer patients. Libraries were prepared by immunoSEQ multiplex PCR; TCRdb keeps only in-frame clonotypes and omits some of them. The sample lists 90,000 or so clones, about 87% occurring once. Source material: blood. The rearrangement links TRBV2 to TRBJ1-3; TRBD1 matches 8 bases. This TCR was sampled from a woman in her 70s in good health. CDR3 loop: CASSGGTGSSGNTIYF. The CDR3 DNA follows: TGTGCCAGCAGCGGGGGGACAGGTTCCTCTGGAAACACCATATATTTT.